The clone carrying this TCR beta chain was seen more than once but under ten times. The time point here: blood at routine non-recurrence follow-up after resection. Germline V lookup: CDR1 SGDLS, CDR2 YYNGEE. The ends lost 4 bases at V and 4 bases at J; junction bases unmatched: 6. The CDR3 covers 14 residues. The data derive from a study of spatial heterogeneity in lung cancer. TCRdb analysed the 5' RACE reads with MiXCR anew, one entry per CDR3 protein. The table includes 35,000 to 45,000 distinct CDR3 sequences, about 7.6% detected once. This specimen was PBMCs, taken at follow-up. The sequence was obtained from a male donor with early-stage non-small cell lung cancer. This chain joins TRBV9 and TRBJ2-5; 8 nucleotides line up with TRBD2. CDR3 residues: CASSRTGGGETQYF. The CDR3 DNA reads TGTGCCAGCAGCCGTACGGGAGGGGGAGAGACCCAGTACTTC.